Following are 32 T cell receptor beta chains from one sample sequenced in a study of T-cell reconstitution after alpha-beta-depleted transplantation in children. Unique molecular identifiers were incorporated into the prepared TCRbeta library. TCRdb re-derived calls from the PCR reads in MiXCR, one entry per CDR3 protein. The table records about 400,000 distinct CDR3 sequences, 15% to 20% of them present only once. Sequenced here: PBMCs, mostly from graft donor cells, sampled 360 days after TCRalphabeta/CD19-depleted stem cell transplant. All receptors derive from a boy in the first two years of life who had a stem cell transplant for Wiskott-Aldrich syndrome, so the T cells may come from the graft donor.

This sequence joins TRBV25-1 and TRBJ2-1; TRBD2 agrees at 8 bases. Germline CDR1 is MGHDK and CDR2 is SYGVNS. This CDR3 is 16 amino acids long. V lost 5 bases, J lost 3 bases, and 9 bases stayed unmatched. For the CDR3, the DNA is TGTGCCAGCAGTCGAGCGGGGGATCCTGACTACAATGAGCAGTTCTTC. It codes for CASSRAGDPDYNEQFF. Full variable domain (outside the CDR3, taken from reference TRBV25-1 and TRBJ2-1): EADIYQTPRYLVIGTGKKITLECSQTMGHDKMYWYQQDPGMELHLIHYSYGVNSTEKGDLSSESTVSRIRTEHFPLTLESARPSHTSQYLCASSRAGDPDYNEQFFGPGTRLTVL.

The chain couples TRBV7-9 to TRBJ2-1, with D uncertain. The V and J ends lost 8 bases and 12 bases respectively, with 11 bases between them. Germline V gene lookup returns CDR1 SEHNR and CDR2 FQNEAQ (reference sequence). The CDR3 is 10 residues long. The CDR3 sequence is CASPGMRQFF. The CDR3, as DNA: TGTGCCAGCCCGGGTATGAGGCAGTTCTTC.

V gene TRBV6-1 combines with J gene TRBJ2-3, with D possibly being TRBD1 (6 bases). V lost 7 bases and J lost 3, with 14 bases in between. The CDR3 contains 14 residues. Germline CDR1 and CDR2: MNHNS and SASEGT. In DNA, the CDR3 is TGTGCCAGCACTAGCCACAGGGTAACAGATACGCAGTATTTT. This codes for CASTSHRVTDTQYF.

The chain joins TRBV4-3 to TRBJ2-3; TRBD2 matches at 14 bases. The CDR3 has 17 amino acids. CDR1 is LGHNA and CDR2 is YSLEER in the germline V gene. The J segment lost 3 bases and the V segment lost 0 bases, leaving 2 bases of the junction unmatched. CDR3 amino acids: CASSQEGTSGRTDTQYF. The CDR3 coding sequence is TGCGCCAGCAGCCAAGAAGGGACTAGCGGGAGAACAGATACGCAGTATTTT.

The chain uses TRBV3-1 and TRBJ2-1, with D unclear. This CDR3 is 14 amino acids long. V lost 2 bases to trimming and J lost 7 bases, with 12 bases between them. Germline CDR1 LGHDT, CDR2 YNNKEL (reference sequence). Here the CDR3 reads CASSQYNIENEQFF. CDR3 nucleotide sequence: TGTGCCAGCAGCCAATACAATATCGAGAATGAGCAGTTCTTC.

This clonotype has ten or more counts. V usage is TRBV5-1 and J usage is TRBJ2-1; 12 bases are shared with TRBD2. The CDR3 extends over 15 amino acids. V shed 5 bases and J 7 bases; nucleotides not matched to a gene: 7. In germline, CDR1 is SGHRS, CDR2 YFSETQ. The CDR3 loop reads CASSTGLAGGNEQFF. CDR3 coding DNA: TGCGCCAGCAGTACGGGACTAGCGGGTGGTAATGAGCAGTTCTTC.

This clonotype was seen at least ten times. This chain links TRBV2 with TRBJ2-5; 7 nucleotides align to TRBD2. This CDR3 region has 14 residues. In germline, CDR1 is SNHLY, CDR2 FYNNEI. Trimming cost V 3 bases and J 4 bases; bases outside gene matches: 5. The CDR3 loop is CASSEGREGETQYF. The CDR3 DNA is TGTGCCAGCAGTGAGGGCAGGGAGGGAGAGACCCAGTACTTC.

The sample holds a few counts of this clonotype. The gene calls are TRBV24-1 and TRBJ2-1; D perhaps matches TRBD2 (5 bases). V dropped 6 bases and J dropped 8 bases, with 25 bases sitting between them. The CDR3 has 17 amino acids. Germline V gives CDR1 KGHDR, CDR2 SFDVKD. CDR3 DNA: TGTGCCACCAGTACTGCACAGTGGGAGAATGGAGCCGATGAGCAGTTCTTC. This gives the protein CATSTAQWENGADEQFF.

In this sample, this clonotype turned up many times. The V gene is TRBV10-1, the J gene TRBJ1-1; perhaps TRBD1 as D (5 bases). The CDR3 extends over 13 amino acids. The germline V gene has CDR1 WNHNN and CDR2 SYGVQD (reference sequence). Trimming cost V 3 bases and J 6 bases, with 11 bases left between them. CDR3 region: CASSETGSPEAFF. DNA of the CDR3: TGCGCCAGCAGTGAAACAGGTAGCCCTGAAGCTTTCTTT.

In this sample, this clonotype turned up a few times. The chain uses TRBV28 and TRBJ1-4; 7 nucleotides align to TRBD1. The germline V gene has CDR1 MDHEN and CDR2 SYDVKM. V lost 1 base and J lost 7; bases outside the gene matches: 0. This CDR3 is 13 amino acids long. The DNA for the CDR3 is TGTGCCAGCAGTTTATACAGGGGTGAAAAACTGTTTTTT. Protein product: CASSLYRGEKLFF. Combining the CDR3 with reference TRBV28 and TRBJ1-4 gives the whole variable domain DVKVTQSSRYLVKRTGEKVFLECVQDMDHENMFWYRQDPGLGLRLIYFSYDVKMKEKGDIPEGYSVSREKKERFSLILESASTNQTSMYLCASSLYRGEKLFFGSGTQLSVL.

This clonotype was counted a few times. This chain joins TRBV5-6 and TRBJ1-4; perhaps TRBD1 as D (5 bases). V was clipped by 2 bases and J by 4 bases, with 15 bases between them. The CDR3 is 16 amino acids. Germline V gene data show CDR1 as SGHDT and CDR2 as YYEEEE. The CDR3 coding sequence is TGTGCCAGCAGCTTCAGGGACGGGGCCCGTAATGAAAAACTGTTTTTT. This sequence encodes CASSFRDGARNEKLFF. Based on the CDR3 plus reference TRBV5-6 and TRBJ1-4, the full variable domain is DAGVTQSPTHLIKTRGQQVTLRCSPKSGHDTVSWYQQALGQGPQFIFQYYEEEERQRGNFPDRFSGHQFPNYSSELNVNALLLGDSALYLCASSFRDGARNEKLFFGSGTQLSVL.

This sequence joins TRBV20-1 and TRBJ2-3; D is unclear. The germline V gene encodes CDR1 DFQATT and CDR2 SNEGSKA (reference sequence). This CDR3 spans 12 amino acids. V was trimmed by 2 bases and J by 4 bases, leaving 7 bases between them. CDR3 nucleotides: TGCAGTGCTAGAATTTTGGCAGATACGCAGTATTTT. Protein sequence: CSARILADTQYF.

The gene calls are TRBV7-9 and TRBJ1-4; 8 bases align to TRBD1. The germline V gene encodes CDR1 SEHNR and CDR2 FQNEAQ (reference sequence). The CDR3 length is 15 residues. V trimming: 5 bases; J trimming: 5 bases; junction bases outside the gene matches: 7. In DNA form, the CDR3 reads TGTGCCAGCAGCCCCCGGACAGGGCTAAATGAAAAACTGTTTTTT. This sequence encodes CASSPRTGLNEKLFF.

The chain has TRBV10-3 and TRBJ2-7; no definite D call. Trimming removed 0 bases at V and 5 bases at J, with 14 bases between. This CDR3 comprises 15 residues. In germline, CDR1 is ENHRY, CDR2 SYGVKD. DNA of the CDR3: TGTGCCATCAGTGAGTCGAGAATGGGCAGAGACGAGCAGTACTTC. Translation: CAISESRMGRDEQYF.

This clonotype was seen only a few times. The chain has TRBV7-8 and TRBJ2-7; TRBD2 might be the D (5 bases). The CDR3 contains 14 residues. Germline lookup yields CDR1 SGHVS and CDR2 FQNEAQ. Trimming pared 3 bases from V and 1 base from J, leaving 10 bases between. The CDR3 sequence: CASSFGRVSYEQYF. The DNA of the CDR3 is TGTGCCAGCAGCTTTGGGCGGGTTTCCTACGAGCAGTACTTC.

Many counts were recorded for this clonotype. The chain recombines TRBV21-1 with TRBJ1-2; the listed D gene, TRBD1, was not tested against the DNA. TRBV21-1 is noted as a pseudogene. The CDR3 spans 13 residues. The CDR3 spells CASIGGNNYGYTF. In nucleotides, the CDR3 is TGTGCCAGCATAGGGGGCAACAACTATGGCTACACCTTC.

This clonotype has just a few counts. The V call is TRBV20-1, the J call TRBJ2-1; unclear D gene. This CDR3 has 10 amino acids. Germline V gene lookup returns CDR1 DFQATT and CDR2 SNEGSKA (reference sequence). Trimming removed 6 bases at V and 11 bases at J, with 11 bases between. The CDR3 DNA reads TGCAGTGCCTTTCGCAGTCAGCAGTTCTTC. Its protein product is CSAFRSQQFF.

This clonotype was counted ten times or more. The chain couples TRBV20-1 to TRBJ2-5; possibly TRBD2 for D (6 bases). This CDR3 has 12 residues. V was shortened by 2 bases and J by 4 bases, with 8 bases between the two germline ends. Germline V gene sequence: CDR1 DFQATT, CDR2 SNEGSKA (reference sequence). The CDR3 loop reads CSARRGGETQYF. The DNA of the CDR3 is TGCAGTGCTAGACGGGGAGGAGAGACCCAGTACTTC.

There are a few counts of this clonotype. This chain links TRBV28 with TRBJ2-7; possibly TRBD1 or TRBD2 for D (6 bases each). The germline gives CDR1 MDHEN, CDR2 SYDVKM. The CDR3 length is 14 residues. Trimming cost V 3 bases and J 2 bases, with 11 bases left between them. The CDR3, as DNA: TGTGCCAGCAGTTTGTGGGGGGCGCCCTACGAGCAGTACTTC. It translates to CASSLWGAPYEQYF. Together with reference TRBV28 and TRBJ2-7, the CDR3 gives the full variable domain: DVKVTQSSRYLVKRTGEKVFLECVQDMDHENMFWYRQDPGLGLRLIYFSYDVKMKEKGDIPEGYSVSREKKERFSLILESASTNQTSMYLCASSLWGAPYEQYFGPGTRLTVT.

At least ten counts were recorded for this clonotype. The chain couples TRBV7-9 to TRBJ2-3; D not certain. Germline V CDR1 and CDR2: SEHNR, FQNEAQ (reference sequence). The CDR3 consists of 13 residues. V was clipped by 6 bases and J by 1 base, with 8 bases between them. CDR3 nucleotide sequence: TGTGCCAGCAGTTTCATCGGCACAGATACGCAGTATTTT. This codes for CASSFIGTDTQYF.

This clonotype has just a few counts. This rearrangement joins TRBV5-6 to TRBJ2-7; D is possibly TRBD1 (5 bases). Germline values: CDR1 SGHDT, CDR2 YYEEEE. The CDR3 consists of 13 residues. The ends were cut back, 1 base at V and 7 bases at J, with 12 bases in the middle. CDR3 coding DNA: TGTGCCAGCAGCTTGCCAGGGTCGCGGGAGCAGTACTTC. This translates into CASSLPGSREQYF.

There are a few counts of this clonotype. The chain carries TRBV20-1 and TRBJ1-5; D gene ambiguous. The V gene lost 6 bases and the J gene lost 1 base, with 16 bases spanning the gap. Per germline, CDR1 DFQATT and CDR2 SNEGSKA (reference sequence). The CDR3 loop spans 15 amino acids. CDR3 sequence reads: CSAKPRRGSNQPQHF. The CDR3 DNA reads TGCAGTGCCAAACCCCGACGGGGAAGCAATCAGCCCCAGCATTTT.

This clonotype was seen more than once but under ten times. CDR3 region: CSVMRGEETQYF. CDR3 coding DNA: TGCAGCGTTATGCGCGGGGAAGAGACCCAGTACTTC. V and J are TRBV29-1 and TRBJ2-5; maybe TRBD2 (6 bases). CDR1 and CDR2 from the germline V gene are SQVTM and ANQGSEA. Deletions cut 5 bases from V and 3 bases from J, with 10 bases between. The CDR3 has 12 residues. The full variable domain, its missing parts supplied by reference TRBV29-1 and TRBJ2-5, is SAVISQKPSRDICQRGTSLTIQCQVDSQVTMMFWYRQQPGQSLTLIATANQGSEATYESGFVIDKFPISRPNLTFSTLTVSNMSPEDSSIYLCSVMRGEETQYFGPGTRLLVL.

The V gene is TRBV20-1, the J gene TRBJ2-4, with a weak D call TRBD2 (6 bases). The V and J ends lost 5 bases and 2 bases respectively, with 13 bases between them. CDR1 and CDR2 from the germline V gene are DFQATT and SNEGSKA (reference sequence). CDR3 length: 14 residues. The CDR3 sequence: CSAALASSKNIQYF. The CDR3, as DNA: TGCAGTGCTGCGCTAGCGAGTTCCAAAAACATTCAGTACTTC.

The rearrangement uses TRBV15 and TRBJ2-7, with 11 bases that match TRBD2. This CDR3 is built from 16 residues. From germline, CDR1 is LNHNV and CDR2 YYDKDF (reference sequence). The J segment lost 3 bases and the V segment lost 0 bases, leaving 4 bases of the junction unmatched. CDR3 in amino acids: CATSREPGLAVYEQYF. The DNA for the CDR3 is TGTGCCACCAGCAGAGAGCCGGGACTAGCGGTCTACGAGCAGTACTTC. The variable domain in full, completed from reference TRBV15 and TRBJ2-7, reads DAMVIQNPRYQVTQFGKPVTLSCSQTLNHNVMYWYQQKSSQAPKLLFHYYDKDFNNEADTPDNFQSRRPNTSFCFLDIRSPGLGDTAMYLCATSREPGLAVYEQYFGPGTRLTVT.

In this sample, this clonotype turned up a few times. The chain has TRBV29-1 and TRBJ2-7; possibly TRBD1 for D (6 bases). The length of the CDR3 is 11 residues. Deletions cut 5 bases from V and 5 bases from J, with 10 bases between. Per the germline V gene, CDR1 is SQVTM and CDR2 is ANQGSEA. CDR3 coding DNA: TGCAGCGTTAAGGGGGTGGACGAGCAGTACTTC. It translates to CSVKGVDEQYF.

This clonotype was seen a few times. The chain links TRBV29-1 to TRBJ2-7; 12 positions match TRBD2. Germline CDR1 reads SQVTM; CDR2 reads ANQGSEA. This CDR3 has 14 amino acids. The J segment lost 3 bases and the V segment lost 6 bases, leaving 6 bases of the junction unmatched. The DNA for the CDR3 is TGCAGCGTCGCCCTGGGACTAGCGGGCTACGAGCAGTACTTC. Residues: CSVALGLAGYEQYF.

This clonotype was recorded only once. The V call is TRBV6-1, the J call TRBJ2-1; unclear D gene. The germline V and J ends were trimmed by 4 bases and 2 bases, with 12 bases remaining between them. The CDR3 length is 15 residues. Per germline, CDR1 MNHNS and CDR2 SASEGT. Written as DNA, the CDR3 is TGTGCCAGCAGTGCCTGGAGTTTTACCTACAATGAGCAGTTCTTC. Protein: CASSAWSFTYNEQFF.

This clonotype was found many times. The genes are TRBV7-9 and TRBJ2-1; D is perhaps TRBD2 (6 bases). Germline V CDR1 and CDR2: SEHNR, FQNEAQ (reference sequence). V lost 5 bases and J lost 8, with 13 bases in between. This CDR3 comprises 13 residues. CDR3 sequence: CASSNRLVDEQFF. The CDR3 DNA is TGTGCCAGCAGCAACCGACTAGTCGATGAGCAGTTCTTC.

The gene calls are TRBV20-1 and TRBJ2-7; 7 nucleotides match TRBD1. This CDR3 has 14 amino acids. With V trimmed by 6 bases and J by 2 bases, 10 bases remained unmatched. From germline, CDR1 is DFQATT and CDR2 SNEGSKA (reference sequence). The CDR3 region has the DNA TGCAGTGCAGAGGGGGCAGGGACACCCTACGAGCAGTACTTC. It codes for CSAEGAGTPYEQYF.

The chain links TRBV20-1 to TRBJ1-4, with 8 nucleotides matching TRBD1. CDR1 and CDR2 (germline): DFQATT, SNEGSKA (reference sequence). The CDR3 extends over 13 amino acids. The V gene end was trimmed by 1 base and the J gene end by 14 bases; junction bases not matched to a gene: 9. CDR3 loop: CSARGQGSTNLFF. The CDR3 region has the DNA TGCAGTGCTAGAGGACAGGGGAGTACTAACCTGTTTTTT.

The rearrangement links TRBV4-1 to TRBJ2-1; TRBD1 or TRBD2 may be the D gene (5 bases each). Germline V CDR1 and CDR2: MGHRA, YSYEKL. The V end was cut by 4 bases, the J end by 3 bases, with 16 bases between. The CDR3 has 16 residues. This CDR3 reads CASSRPTGTNYNEQFF. The CDR3, as DNA: TGCGCCAGCAGCCGCCCCACCGGGACGAACTACAATGAGCAGTTCTTC.